This TCR beta chain derives from a study of shared clonotypes between healthy human individuals. Study-level information: A donor's plate count was three for CD4 naive and three for CD4 memory; CD8 naive had two and CD8 memory one. Study results and caveats: The rarefaction results pointed to incomplete sorted-subset sequencing despite large depth. Non-shared clonotypes displayed generation probabilities falling below those of clonotypes present in all four donors.

Several immunoSEQ 96-well plates shared each subset's DNA, each plate a replicate. The data were produced by immunoSEQ multiplex PCR, yet TCRdb's version contains in-frame clones alone and is incomplete. The table includes some 2,500,000 clones, roughly 90% detected once. This CDR3 region has 15 residues. The germline V gene has CDR1 LNHDA and CDR2 SQIVND (reference sequence). V was cut by 2 bases and J by 0 bases, with 7 bases left in between. As concerns this clone: The antigen remains undetermined.

This TCR derives from a man younger than 35 in good health. Some clones in this sample may be carry-over from other donors' samples. The rearrangement links TRBV19 to TRBJ2-2; maybe TRBD1 (6 bases). Sequencing input: naive CD4+ T cells from PBMCs. Described subset: CD45RA+ positively selected. The CDR3 DNA is TGTGCCAGTAGTATATCAGGGGCGAACACCGGGGAGCTGTTTTTT. As protein: CASSISGANTGELFF.